The rows below give T cell receptor beta chains drawn from one sample of a study of human T cells and chemical hapten exposure. TCRdb recomputed calls from the RACE reads with MiXCR, one row per CDR3 protein. Here the sample spans some 65,000 distinct CDR3 sequences, about 6% being singletons. Sequenced: whole blood. The origin of the receptors is a female donor in good health. Some clones in this sample may be carry-over from other donors' samples. CDR3s include the opening cysteine and the closing phenylalanine or tryptophan. The D gene is left open where the match is weak. For some rows the clone size is stated as once, few or many, or as a class when expanded; others skip it.

v_call	d_call	j_call	clone_size	cdr3_aa	cdr3_nt
TRBV7-9	-	TRBJ2-7	-	CASSPLGSQGADSYEQYF	TGTGCCAGCAGCCCCCTTGGATCACAGGGCGCGGATTCCTACGAGCAGTACTTC
TRBV4-2	TRBD2	TRBJ2-1	-	CASSQGGSGSNEQFF	TGTGCCAGCAGCCAAGGGGGTAGCGGGAGTAATGAGCAGTTCTTC
TRBV7-8	TRBD1	TRBJ1-1	once	CASSLARDRAFF	TGTGCCAGCAGCTTAGCTCGGGACAGAGCTTTCTTT
TRBV6-2/TRBV6-3	TRBD2	TRBJ2-3	many	CASRNGLASTDTQYF	TGTGCCAGCAGGAACGGACTAGCGAGCACAGATACGCAGTATTTT
TRBV20-1	-	TRBJ1-5	-	CSARDSRPVGNQPQHF	TGCAGTGCTAGAGATTCAAGACCGGTTGGGAATCAGCCCCAGCATTTT
TRBV3-1	-	TRBJ2-5	-	CASRPTRGSGTQYF	TGTGCCAGCAGACCTACGCGGGGAAGCGGGACCCAGTACTTC
TRBV28	TRBD2	TRBJ2-1	many	CASGINRLAGNNEQFF	TGTGCCAGCGGCATTAATCGACTAGCGGGAAACAATGAGCAGTTCTTC
TRBV14	-	TRBJ2-7	few	CASSQDPTGSYEQYF	TGTGCCAGCAGCCAAGACCCGACAGGTTCCTACGAGCAGTACTTC
TRBV14	TRBD2	TRBJ2-7	many	CASSQETSGRGLLEQYF	TGTGCCAGCAGCCAAGAGACTAGCGGGAGGGGCCTTCTCGAGCAGTACTTC
TRBV27	-	TRBJ1-1	many	CASSRTLRDTEAFF	TGTGCCAGCAGTCGGACTCTTAGGGACACTGAAGCTTTCTTT
TRBV20-1	TRBD2	TRBJ2-7	many	CSARDLAETMGEQYF	TGCAGTGCTAGAGATCTAGCGGAAACGATGGGGGAGCAGTACTTC
TRBV28	TRBD2	TRBJ2-5	-	CASSFSSGRAETQYF	TGTGCCAGCAGTTTCTCTAGCGGGAGGGCGGAGACCCAGTACTTC
TRBV9	-	TRBJ1-4	many	CASSVEGREAEKLFF	TGTGCCAGCAGCGTAGAGGGCAGGGAGGCGGAAAAACTGTTTTTT
TRBV29-1	TRBD2	TRBJ2-5	-	CSVEPRLAADQETQYF	TGCAGCGTTGAACCCCGACTAGCGGCCGACCAAGAGACCCAGTACTTC
TRBV28	-	TRBJ2-1	-	CASRWMGSEQFF	TGTGCCAGCAGATGGATGGGGAGTGAGCAGTTCTTC
TRBV7-2	-	TRBJ2-3	many	CASSFPGDITDTQYF	TGTGCCAGCAGCTTTCCAGGGGATATCACAGATACGCAGTATTTT
TRBV20-1	-	TRBJ2-1	few	CSARGHFHLDEQFF	TGCAGTGCTAGAGGACACTTCCATTTGGATGAGCAGTTCTTC
TRBV28	-	TRBJ1-6	many	CASSLPGSPLHF	TGTGCCAGCAGTCTACCGGGTTCACCCCTCCACTTT
TRBV27	TRBD1	TRBJ2-1	few	CAAGTGGWNEQFF	TGTGCCGCGGGGACAGGGGGCTGGAATGAGCAGTTCTTC
TRBV10-2	TRBD2	TRBJ2-1	few	CASSVGLAGGGEQFF	TGCGCCAGCAGTGTAGGACTAGCGGGAGGGGGTGAGCAGTTCTTC
TRBV7-2	TRBD1	TRBJ2-6	many	CASSLTGVGANVLTF	TGTGCCAGCAGCTTGACAGGGGTCGGGGCCAACGTCCTGACTTTC
TRBV29-1	-	TRBJ2-4	few	CSAQPGGDDKNIQYF	TGCAGCGCTCAACCCGGGGGAGATGACAAAAACATTCAGTACTTC
TRBV29-1	TRBD2	TRBJ2-1	many	CSAGTSGDAYVQFF	TGCAGCGCAGGGACTAGCGGGGACGCATATGTGCAGTTCTTC
TRBV19	-	TRBJ2-5	-	CASSLHGGTDYGETQYF	TGTGCCAGTAGTCTCCACGGGGGGACAGATTATGGGGAGACCCAGTACTTC
TRBV6-2/TRBV6-3	-	TRBJ2-1	few	CASSYREISEYNEQFF	TGTGCCAGCAGCTACAGGGAAATTAGCGAATACAATGAGCAGTTCTTC
TRBV20-1	TRBD2	TRBJ2-4	few	CSARDHGRSAKNIQYF	TGCAGTGCTAGAGATCACGGGAGGAGCGCCAAAAACATTCAGTACTTC
TRBV29-1	TRBD2	TRBJ2-7	-	CSVGPGTSGYEQYF	TGCAGCGTTGGTCCCGGGACTAGCGGGTACGAGCAGTACTTC
TRBV4-3	-	TRBJ2-2	many	CASSQGWGDGELFF	TGCGCCAGCAGCCAAGGGTGGGGTGACGGGGAGCTGTTTTTT
TRBV2	-	TRBJ2-3	-	CASSDGFGTPNSTDTQYF	TGTGCCAGCAGTGATGGGTTTGGGACACCCAATAGCACAGATACGCAGTATTTT
TRBV6-2/TRBV6-3	-	TRBJ1-2	many	CASSYFVSDGYTF	TGTGCCAGCAGTTACTTCGTAAGCGATGGCTACACCTTC
TRBV28	-	TRBJ2-5	many	CASSRETQYF	TGTGCCAGCAGTCGAGAGACCCAGTACTTC